Each of the 19 T cell receptor beta chains below was sequenced from the same sample in a study of blood T cell repertoires in COVID-19. Clones were sequenced by immunoSEQ multiplex PCR, and TCRdb holds only the in-frame ones, with some missing. The sample has tens of thousands of clones; about 86% are singletons. Sequences were obtained from peripheral blood. The receptor source for this set is an elderly man with acute or convalescent COVID-19.

The chain couples TRBV9 to TRBJ1-4, with D maybe TRBD1 (5 bases). The CDR3 runs to 14 residues. Trimming took 0 bases from V and 6 from J, leaving 9 bases between them. The germline gives CDR1 SGDLS, CDR2 YYNGEE. The CDR3 sequence: CASSVAAGYEKLFF. The CDR3, as DNA: TGTGCCAGCAGCGTAGCCGCAGGGTATGAAAAACTGTTTTTT.

There are a few counts of this clone. This chain connects TRBV18 to TRBJ1-2; possible D gene TRBD1, 5 bases. The CDR3 consists of 17 residues. Germline V CDR1 and CDR2: KGHSH, LQKENI. The V and J ends lost 1 base and 4 bases respectively, with 19 bases between them. The CDR3 DNA reads TGTGCCAGCTCACCACGGCAGGGCCCTTACGGGGGCTATGGCTACACCTTC. Its translation: CASSPRQGPYGGYGYTF.

This rearrangement joins TRBV7-3 to TRBJ2-1; TRBD2 might be the D (6 bases). CDR1 and CDR2 from the germline V gene are SGHTA and FQGTGA. CDR3 size: 14 residues. The V end lost 1 base, the J end lost 6 bases, and 10 bases lay between the germline ends. The CDR3 protein is CASSLIRGSNEQFF. The CDR3 bases are TGTGCCAGCAGCTTAATTCGGGGGAGCAATGAGCAGTTCTTC.

This chain connects TRBV28 to TRBJ1-1; D may be TRBD1 (6 bases). Germline V lookup: CDR1 MDHEN, CDR2 SYDVKM. The CDR3 totals 15 residues. V dropped 6 bases and J dropped 11 bases, with 25 bases sitting between them. CDR3 in amino acids: CASRTSPTGAREAFF. The CDR3 bases are TGTGCCAGCAGAACTTCCCCGACAGGAGCACGTGAGGCTTTCTTT. Full variable domain (outside the CDR3, taken from reference TRBV28 and TRBJ1-1): DVKVTQSSRYLVKRTGEKVFLECVQDMDHENMFWYRQDPGLGLRLIYFSYDVKMKEKGDIPEGYSVSREKKERFSLILESASTNQTSMYLCASRTSPTGAREAFFGQGTRLTVV.

This clone was seen a single time. V and J are TRBV28 and TRBJ1-5, with a tentative D call TRBD1 (5 bases). The CDR3 runs to 13 residues. V lost 3 bases and J lost 6, with 9 bases in between. The germline V gene encodes CDR1 MDHEN and CDR2 SYDVKM. CDR3 nucleotides: TGTGCCAGCAGTTTTCAGGGTTCTCAGCCCCAGCATTTT. This gives the protein CASSFQGSQPQHF.

The chain carries TRBV4-3 and TRBJ1-3, with D maybe TRBD1 (6 bases). The germline CDR1 and CDR2 sequences are LGHNA and YSLEER. The CDR3 covers 15 residues. The germline V and J ends were trimmed by 1 base and 4 bases, with 11 bases remaining between them. The CDR3 protein is CASSQVPGVGNTIYF. As DNA, the CDR3 is TGCGCCAGCAGCCAAGTCCCAGGGGTCGGAAACACCATATATTTT.

There are a few counts of this clone. The chain couples TRBV11-2 to TRBJ2-3; 9 bases align to TRBD1. The germline V gene encodes CDR1 SGHAT and CDR2 FQNNGV. This CDR3 has 14 residues. The trim removed 5 bases at V and 6 bases at J, leaving 6 bases unmatched. CDR3 protein: CASSQDRGPDTQYF. In DNA, the CDR3 is TGTGCCAGCAGCCAGGACAGGGGTCCGGATACGCAGTATTTT.

The rearrangement joins TRBV7-9 to TRBJ2-7, with 7 nucleotides matching TRBD1. V was pared by 5 bases and J by 6 bases, with 7 bases of the junction left unmatched. The CDR3 is 13 residues long. Per the germline V gene, CDR1 is SEHNR and CDR2 is FQNEAQ (reference sequence). CDR3 nucleotides: TGTGCCAGCAGCAACCAACAGGGGCCCGAGCAGTACTTC. This gives the protein CASSNQQGPEQYF.

This sequence joins TRBV6-5 and TRBJ2-2, with D maybe TRBD2 (5 bases). The CDR3 is made up of 15 amino acids. V was trimmed by 5 bases and J by 3 bases, leaving 13 bases between them. Germline lookup yields CDR1 MNHEY and CDR2 SVGAGI. CDR3 in amino acids: CASSPARGHTGELFF. CDR3 sequence (DNA): TGTGCCAGCAGTCCGGCCCGCGGGCACACCGGGGAGCTGTTTTTT.

The chain carries TRBV30 and TRBJ2-1; TRBD2 agrees at 16 bases. Germline-derived CDR1 and CDR2 are GTSNPN and SVGIG (reference sequence). The CDR3 runs to 16 residues. The V and J ends lost 7 bases and 5 bases, in that order; junction bases with no gene match: 8. The CDR3 sequence: CASSGLAGGPNNEQFF. CDR3 DNA: TGTGCCTCATCGGGACTAGCGGGAGGGCCTAACAATGAGCAGTTCTTC. Based on the CDR3 plus reference TRBV30 and TRBJ2-1, the full variable domain is SQTIHQWPATLVQPVGSPLSLECTVEGTSNPNLYWYRQAAGRGLQLLFYSVGIGQISSEVPQNLSASRPQDRQFILSSKKLLLSDSGFYLCASSGLAGGPNNEQFFGPGTRLTVL.

The chain carries TRBV5-6 and TRBJ2-7; D remains ambiguous. V lost 1 base and J 5 bases, leaving 16 bases between the germline ends. The CDR3 has 15 amino acids. In germline, CDR1 is SGHDT, CDR2 YYEEEE. CDR3 coding DNA: TGTGCCAGCAGCTTGAATTCGCTACGGTACCACGAGCAGTACTTC. Translation: CASSLNSLRYHEQYF.

The chain has TRBV15 and TRBJ2-4; a possible D gene is TRBD1 (6 bases). Germline lookup yields CDR1 LNHNV and CDR2 YYDKDF (reference sequence). The V end lost 3 bases, the J end lost 7 bases, and 16 bases lay between the germline ends. This CDR3 is 15 amino acids long. The DNA for the CDR3 is TGTGCCACCAGCAGCTTACCGGGACACAGGAACATTCAGTACTTC. It yields the protein CATSSLPGHRNIQYF. Full variable domain (outside the CDR3, taken from reference TRBV15 and TRBJ2-4): DAMVIQNPRYQVTQFGKPVTLSCSQTLNHNVMYWYQQKSSQAPKLLFHYYDKDFNNEADTPDNFQSRRPNTSFCFLDIRSPGLGDTAMYLCATSSLPGHRNIQYFGAGTRLSVL.

V gene TRBV28 combines with J gene TRBJ2-3, with a possible D match to TRBD1 (6 bases). The CDR3 extends over 17 amino acids. Between the trimmed V and J ends, which lost 5 bases and 4 bases, there was a span of 22 bases. In germline, CDR1 is MDHEN, CDR2 SYDVKM. CDR3 nucleotides: TGTGCCAGCAGTCCCCCCCGGGGCAGGGGCAAGTCAGATACGCAGTATTTT. Protein sequence: CASSPPRGRGKSDTQYF.

This rearrangement joins TRBV6-5 to TRBJ1-2; 7 bases are a match to TRBD1. The length of the CDR3 is 15 residues. Per germline, CDR1 MNHEY and CDR2 SVGAGI. The J segment lost 0 bases and the V segment lost 0 bases, leaving 1 base of the junction unmatched. Here the CDR3 reads CASSYSTGPNYGYTF. The CDR3 DNA reads TGTGCCAGCAGTTACTCGACAGGGCCTAACTATGGCTACACCTTC.

This chain joins TRBV5-4 and TRBJ2-1, with TRBD1 matching 7 bases. Trimming at V came to 2 bases and at J to 6 bases, leaving 8 bases not matched to a gene. Germline CDR1 SGHNT, CDR2 YYREEE (reference sequence). The CDR3 is 15 residues long. The CDR3 loop reads CASSLKGGASNEQFF. The CDR3 coding sequence is TGTGCCAGCAGCTTAAAAGGGGGCGCGAGCAATGAGCAGTTCTTC. Variable domain in full (rest from reference TRBV5-4 and TRBJ2-1): ETGVTQSPTHLIKTRGQQVTLRCSSQSGHNTVSWYQQALGQGPQFIFQYYREEENGRGNFPPRFSGLQFPNYSSELNVNALELDDSALYLCASSLKGGASNEQFFGPGTRLTVL.

The chain employs TRBV28 and TRBJ1-3; 8 bases are a match to TRBD1. Trimming removed 7 bases from V and 4 bases from J; junction bases left unmatched: 15. Germline V gene data show CDR1 as MDHEN and CDR2 as SYDVKM. This CDR3 is 17 amino acids long. For the CDR3, the DNA is TGTGCCAGCAAACGTTGGACAGGGACGAGAAGAGGAAACACCATATATTTT. Protein sequence: CASKRWTGTRRGNTIYF. Together with reference TRBV28 and TRBJ1-3, the CDR3 gives the full variable domain: DVKVTQSSRYLVKRTGEKVFLECVQDMDHENMFWYRQDPGLGLRLIYFSYDVKMKEKGDIPEGYSVSREKKERFSLILESASTNQTSMYLCASKRWTGTRRGNTIYFGEGSWLTVV.

This clone was seen a few times. V usage is TRBV7-3 and J usage is TRBJ2-5, with D unresolved. CDR3 length equals 13 residues. With 2 bases removed from V and 3 bases from J, the gap between germline ends came to 7 bases. CDR1 is SGHTA and CDR2 is FQGTGA in the germline V gene. CDR3 DNA: TGTGCCAGCAGCTTAGACCTAGAAGAGACCCAGTACTTC. Encoded protein: CASSLDLEETQYF.

The chain couples TRBV18 to TRBJ1-4; D is uncertain. CDR1 and CDR2 (germline): KGHSH, LQKENI. The V end was cut by 2 bases, the J end by 7 bases, with 8 bases between. CDR3 length equals 13 residues. The CDR3 nucleotides read TGTGCCAGCTCACCAGACACCCGTGAAAAACTGTTTTTT. Its protein product is CASSPDTREKLFF.

This clone was detected only a few times. The chain joins TRBV7-2 to TRBJ2-1; TRBD2 matches 9 bases. This CDR3 region has 15 residues. The ends lost 1 base at V and 8 bases at J; junction bases unmatched: 6. Germline-derived CDR1 and CDR2 are SGHTA and FQGNSA. CDR3 nucleotide sequence: TGTGCCAGCAGCTTAGTTAGCGGGAGAATATATGAGCAGTTCTTC. The encoded protein is CASSLVSGRIYEQFF.